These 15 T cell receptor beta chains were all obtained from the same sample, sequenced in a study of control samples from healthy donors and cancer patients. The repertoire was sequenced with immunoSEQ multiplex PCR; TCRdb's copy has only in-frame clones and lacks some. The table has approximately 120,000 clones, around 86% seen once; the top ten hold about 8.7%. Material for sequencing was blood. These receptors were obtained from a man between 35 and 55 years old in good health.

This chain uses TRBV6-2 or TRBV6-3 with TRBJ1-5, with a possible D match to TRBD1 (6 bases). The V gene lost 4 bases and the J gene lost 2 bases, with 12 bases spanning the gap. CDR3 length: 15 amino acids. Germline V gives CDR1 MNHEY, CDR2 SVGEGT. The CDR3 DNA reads TGTGCCAGCAGTTTAGGGGGGAATGGCAATCAGCCCCAGCATTTT. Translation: CASSLGGNGNQPQHF.

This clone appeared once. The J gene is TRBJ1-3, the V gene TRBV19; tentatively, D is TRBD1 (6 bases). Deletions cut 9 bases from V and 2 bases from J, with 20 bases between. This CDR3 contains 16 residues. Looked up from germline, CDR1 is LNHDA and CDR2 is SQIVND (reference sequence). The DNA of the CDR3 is TGTGCCAGAGAGTCCACCCCGGGGGGCGCTGGAAACACCATATATTTT. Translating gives CARESTPGGAGNTIYF.

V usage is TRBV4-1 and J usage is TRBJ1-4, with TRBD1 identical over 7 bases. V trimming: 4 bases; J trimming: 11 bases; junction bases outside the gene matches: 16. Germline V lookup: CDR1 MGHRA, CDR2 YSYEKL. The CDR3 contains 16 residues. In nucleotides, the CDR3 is TGCGCCAGCAGCCGTCAGACCCGGGACAGCGAGGGGAAACTGTTTTTT. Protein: CASSRQTRDSEGKLFF.

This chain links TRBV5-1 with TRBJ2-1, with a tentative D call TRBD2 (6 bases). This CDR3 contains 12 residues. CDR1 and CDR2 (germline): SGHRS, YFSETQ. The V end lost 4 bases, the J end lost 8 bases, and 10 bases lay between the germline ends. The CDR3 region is CASSPGSDEQFF. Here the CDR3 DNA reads TGCGCCAGCAGCCCCGGGAGTGATGAGCAGTTCTTC.

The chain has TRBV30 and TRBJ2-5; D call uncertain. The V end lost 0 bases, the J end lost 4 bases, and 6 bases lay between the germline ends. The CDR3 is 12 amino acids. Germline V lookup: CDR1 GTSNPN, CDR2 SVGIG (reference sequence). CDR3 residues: CAWSVQGETQYF. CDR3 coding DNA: TGTGCCTGGAGTGTACAAGGAGAGACCCAGTACTTC.

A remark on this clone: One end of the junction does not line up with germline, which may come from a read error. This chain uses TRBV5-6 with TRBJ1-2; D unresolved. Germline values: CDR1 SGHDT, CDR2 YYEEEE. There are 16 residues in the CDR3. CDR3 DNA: TGTGCCAGCAGCTTGGCCGTAAGGGCTCCGGACTACGGCTACACCTTC. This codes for CASSLAVRAPDYGYTF.

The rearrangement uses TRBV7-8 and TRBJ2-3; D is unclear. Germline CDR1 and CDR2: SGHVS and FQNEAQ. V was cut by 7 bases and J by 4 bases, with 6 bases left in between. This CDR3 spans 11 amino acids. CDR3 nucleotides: TGTGCCAGCATCTGGGCAGATACGCAGTATTTT. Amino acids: CASIWADTQYF.

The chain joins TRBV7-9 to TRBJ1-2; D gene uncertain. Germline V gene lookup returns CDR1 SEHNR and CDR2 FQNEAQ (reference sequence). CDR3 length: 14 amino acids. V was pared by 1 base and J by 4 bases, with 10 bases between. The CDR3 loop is CASSLGVSPYGYTF. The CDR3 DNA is TGTGCCAGCAGCTTAGGGGTTTCACCCTATGGCTACACCTTC.

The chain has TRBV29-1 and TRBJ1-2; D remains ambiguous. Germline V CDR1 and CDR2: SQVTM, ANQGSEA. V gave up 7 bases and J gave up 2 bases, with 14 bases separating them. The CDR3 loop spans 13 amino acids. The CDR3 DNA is TGCAGCGCCGAGGAAGGGATAAACTATGGCTACACCTTC. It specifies CSAEEGINYGYTF.

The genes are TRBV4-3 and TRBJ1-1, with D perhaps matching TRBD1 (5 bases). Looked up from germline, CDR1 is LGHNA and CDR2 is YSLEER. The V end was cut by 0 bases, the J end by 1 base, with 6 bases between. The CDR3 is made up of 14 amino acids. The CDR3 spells CASSQDRGNTEAFF. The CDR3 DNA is TGCGCCAGCAGCCAAGATAGGGGGAACACTGAAGCTTTCTTT.

This CDR3 is CASSQDRRVSGGYTF. The CDR3 coding sequence is TGCGCCAGCAGCCAAGATCGGAGAGTCAGTGGCGGCTACACCTTC. The chain couples TRBV4-3 to TRBJ1-2; D is unresolved. Germline lookup yields CDR1 LGHNA and CDR2 YSLEER. The V end lost 0 bases, the J end lost 8 bases, and 16 bases lay between the germline ends. The CDR3 runs 15 residues.

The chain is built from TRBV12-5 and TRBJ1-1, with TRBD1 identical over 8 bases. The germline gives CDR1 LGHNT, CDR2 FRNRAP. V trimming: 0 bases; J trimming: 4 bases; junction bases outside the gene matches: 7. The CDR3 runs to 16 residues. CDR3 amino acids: CASGLVLTGELTEAFF. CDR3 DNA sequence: TGTGCTAGTGGTTTGGTACTGACAGGGGAGCTCACTGAAGCTTTCTTT. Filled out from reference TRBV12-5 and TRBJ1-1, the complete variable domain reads DARVTQTPRHKVTEMGQEVTMRCQPILGHNTVFWYRQTMMQGLELLAYFRNRAPLDDSGMPKDRFSAEMPDATLATLKIQPSEPRDSAVYFCASGLVLTGELTEAFFGQGTRLTVV.

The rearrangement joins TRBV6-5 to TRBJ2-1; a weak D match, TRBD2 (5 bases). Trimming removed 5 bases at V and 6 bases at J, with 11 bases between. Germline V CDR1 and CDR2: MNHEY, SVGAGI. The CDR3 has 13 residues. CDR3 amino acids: CASSQLVPNEQFF. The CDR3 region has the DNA TGTGCCAGCAGTCAACTAGTACCCAATGAGCAGTTCTTC.

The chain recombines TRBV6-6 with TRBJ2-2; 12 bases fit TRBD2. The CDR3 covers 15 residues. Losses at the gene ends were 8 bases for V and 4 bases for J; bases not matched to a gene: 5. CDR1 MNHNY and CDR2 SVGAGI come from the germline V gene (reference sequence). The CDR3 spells CASASGGAGTGELFF. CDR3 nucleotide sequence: TGTGCCAGCGCTAGCGGGGGGGCGGGCACCGGGGAGCTGTTTTTT.

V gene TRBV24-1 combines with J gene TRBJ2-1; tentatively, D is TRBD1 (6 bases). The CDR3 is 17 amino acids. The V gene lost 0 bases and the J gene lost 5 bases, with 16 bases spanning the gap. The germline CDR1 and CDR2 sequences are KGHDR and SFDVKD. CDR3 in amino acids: CATSDLKGVNVNNEQFF. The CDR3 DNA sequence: TGTGCCACCAGTGATTTGAAGGGGGTTAATGTCAACAATGAGCAGTTCTTC.